Shown below are 9 T cell receptor beta chains from a single sample sequenced in a study of blood T cells in healthy people across ages. For the second PCR, which ran for about 6 to 11 cycles, a sample-barcoded 5' primer and a J-beta primer mix were used. Each CDR3 protein is one row after TCRdb ran MiXCR on the 5' RACE reads. In the table there are over a million distinct CDR3 sequences, roughly 59% of which are singletons. The sample comprised blood. The source is a man aged 18 to 35 in good health.

For the CDR3, the DNA is TGCAGTGCGCGGAGGACTAGCGGGGAGACCCAGTACTTC. As protein: CSARRTSGETQYF. The J gene is TRBJ2-5, the V gene TRBV20-1; 11 bases agree with TRBD2. Trimming cost V 6 bases and J 5 bases; bases outside gene matches: 5. CDR3 length equals 13 residues. CDR1 is DFQATT and CDR2 is SNEGSKA in the germline V gene (reference sequence).

The gene calls are TRBV5-1 and TRBJ2-7, with no clear D. V was trimmed by 2 bases and J by 2 bases, leaving 8 bases between them. The CDR3 totals 13 residues. Germline lookup yields CDR1 SGHRS and CDR2 YFSETQ. The CDR3 DNA follows: TGCGCCAGCAGCTTCACGACCACCTACGAGCAGTACTTC. Its protein is CASSFTTTYEQYF.

This sequence joins TRBV15 and TRBJ2-1, with a weak D call TRBD1 (6 bases). CDR1 LNHNV and CDR2 YYDKDF come from the germline V gene (reference sequence). The CDR3 covers 16 residues. Trimming removed 3 bases from V and 0 bases from J, with 12 bases in between. The CDR3 nucleotides are TGTGCCACCAGCAGTTTAGACAGGAGCTCCTACAATGAGCAGTTCTTC. Translation gives CATSSLDRSSYNEQFF.

This clonotype was seen a handful of times. The chain employs TRBV4-1 and TRBJ2-5, with a weak D call TRBD1 (6 bases). This CDR3 is 15 amino acids long. Germline V gene lookup returns CDR1 MGHRA and CDR2 YSYEKL. V was cut by 0 bases and J by 7 bases, with 15 bases left in between. CDR3 loop: CASSQEPQGLWTQYF. The CDR3 DNA reads as TGCGCCAGCAGCCAAGAGCCACAGGGATTGTGGACCCAGTACTTC.

This clonotype has just one count. The chain is built from TRBV15 and TRBJ2-4; D may be TRBD2 (5 bases). TRBJ2-7 matches the DNA end more closely, so the J call is doubtful. The CDR3 covers 12 residues. CDR1 and CDR2 from the germline V gene are LNHNV and YYDKDF (reference sequence). The CDR3 DNA sequence: TGTGCCACCAGTAACGACTACTACGAGCAGTACTTC. As protein: CATSNDYYEQYF.

The chain recombines TRBV6-1 with TRBJ2-1; D may be TRBD1 (6 bases). This CDR3 has 16 amino acids. Trimming cost V 7 bases and J 2 bases, with 18 bases left between them. Per germline, CDR1 MNHNS and CDR2 SASEGT. The CDR3 here is CASNTEGRQAYNEQFF. Written as DNA, the CDR3 is TGTGCCAGCAATACAGAAGGGAGACAGGCCTACAATGAGCAGTTCTTC.

This clonotype was observed a few times. The chain has TRBV2 and TRBJ2-1, with no clear D. CDR3 size: 16 residues. Germline-derived CDR1 and CDR2 are SNHLY and FYNNEI. V was pared by 3 bases and J by 0 bases, with 12 bases between. CDR3 amino acids: CASSDPIWGSYNEQFF. The CDR3 DNA sequence: TGTGCCAGCAGTGACCCCATATGGGGCTCCTACAATGAGCAGTTCTTC.

This clonotype was seen a few times. The gene calls are TRBV4-3 and TRBJ1-1; possible D gene TRBD1, 6 bases. CDR3 length equals 18 residues. Germline CDR1 reads LGHNA; CDR2 reads YSLEER. V was trimmed by 0 bases and J by 0 bases, leaving 17 bases between them. The CDR3 spells CASSQDGGRGLMNTEAFF. In DNA form, the CDR3 reads TGCGCCAGCAGCCAAGATGGGGGCCGGGGGCTAATGAACACTGAAGCTTTCTTT.

The gene calls are TRBV29-1 and TRBJ2-1, with a weak D call TRBD2 (6 bases). The germline CDR1 and CDR2 sequences are SQVTM and ANQGSEA. V lost 8 bases, J lost 4 bases, and 15 bases lay in between. CDR3 length: 13 amino acids. The CDR3 spells CSTDNAGYNEQFF. The CDR3 nucleotides read TGCAGCACGGACAATGCGGGGTACAATGAGCAGTTCTTC.